The 4 T cell receptor beta chains in this list originate from one sample, sequenced in a study of cytomegalovirus exposure and HLA in healthy donors. Sequencing used immunoSEQ multiplex PCR; TCRdb keeps in-frame clones, though not all of them. The table records roughly 90,000 clones, around 85% of them present only once. The material sequenced was PBMCs. All receptors come from a man aged 18 to 30 in good health and CMV-seropositive.

The chain recombines TRBV2 with TRBJ2-1; 8 bases line up with TRBD2. V trimming: 4 bases; J trimming: 2 bases; junction bases outside the gene matches: 4. From germline, CDR1 is SNHLY and CDR2 FYNNEI. The CDR3 length is 15 residues. Here the CDR3 DNA reads TGTGCCAGCAGTGTCGGGAGGGCCGCCTACAATGAGCAGTTCTTC. Its protein is CASSVGRAAYNEQFF.

V usage is TRBV2 and J usage is TRBJ2-1; 9 bases are a match to TRBD2. The CDR3 spans 17 residues. V trimming: 6 bases; J trimming: 10 bases; junction bases outside the gene matches: 19. The germline CDR1 and CDR2 sequences are SNHLY and FYNNEI. Here the CDR3 DNA reads TGTGCCAGCAGCGGGGGGGGGTCTAGCGGGATGGCTAGCGAGCAGTTCTTC. It translates to CASSGGGSSGMASEQFF.

The J gene is TRBJ2-3, the V gene TRBV2; D ambiguous. Trimming pared 0 bases from V and 1 base from J, leaving 11 bases between. The CDR3 is 16 residues long. Germline CDR1 and CDR2: SNHLY and FYNNEI. CDR3 coding DNA: TGTGCCAGCAGTGAAGCGTACTATTCGGGCACAGATACGCAGTATTTT. Encoded protein: CASSEAYYSGTDTQYF.

This clone was detected only once. V gene TRBV9 combines with J gene TRBJ2-7; a weak D match, TRBD1 (6 bases). The V end lost 4 bases, the J end lost 0 bases, and 11 bases lay between the germline ends. CDR3 length: 14 amino acids. Germline values: CDR1 SGDLS, CDR2 YYNGEE. The DNA for the CDR3 is TGTGCCAGCAGCATCGGGACAAGCTCCTACGAGCAGTACTTC. This translates into CASSIGTSSYEQYF.